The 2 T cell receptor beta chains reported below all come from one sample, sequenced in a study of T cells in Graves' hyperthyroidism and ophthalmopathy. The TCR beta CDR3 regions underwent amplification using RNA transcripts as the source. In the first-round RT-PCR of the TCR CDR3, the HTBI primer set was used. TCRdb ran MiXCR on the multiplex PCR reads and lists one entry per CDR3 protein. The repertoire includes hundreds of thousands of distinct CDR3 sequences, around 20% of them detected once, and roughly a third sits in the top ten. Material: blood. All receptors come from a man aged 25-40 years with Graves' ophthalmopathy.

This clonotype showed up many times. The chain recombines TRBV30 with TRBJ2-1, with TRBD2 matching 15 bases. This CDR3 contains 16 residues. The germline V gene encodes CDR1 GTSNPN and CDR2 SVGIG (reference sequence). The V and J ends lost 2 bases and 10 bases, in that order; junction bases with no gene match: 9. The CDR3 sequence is CAWSQWTSGRAGEQFF. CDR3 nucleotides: TGTGCCTGGAGTCAATGGACTAGCGGGAGGGCCGGAGAGCAGTTCTTC.

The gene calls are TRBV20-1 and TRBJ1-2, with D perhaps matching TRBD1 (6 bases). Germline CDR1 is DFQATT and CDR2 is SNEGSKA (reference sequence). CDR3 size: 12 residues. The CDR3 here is CAGEGEGYGYTF. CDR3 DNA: TGCGCGGGAGAGGGGGAGGGCTATGGCTACACCTTC.